The sequence of this TCR beta chain was determined in a study of cytomegalovirus exposure and HLA in healthy donors. General study findings and limits: Follow-up analysis later connected one missense variant in DCLRE1C with trimming of TCR beta V- and J-genes.

As to this clone: Its antigen is as yet unknown.

The CDR3 covers 14 residues. V was cut by 0 bases and J by 2 bases, with 8 bases left in between. Germline loops: CDR1 GTSNPN, CDR2 SVGIG (reference sequence). The PCR made use of 60 Vbeta and 13 Jbeta primers. The repertoire was sequenced with immunoSEQ multiplex PCR; TCRdb's copy has only in-frame clones and lacks some. The repertoire consists of roughly 100,000 clones, with roughly 66% occurring once and the leading ten covering 2.5% to 4%. The chain has TRBV30 and TRBJ1-5; no firm D call. The receptor was derived from a woman between 50 and 59 years old in good health and CMV-seronegative. The sample taken for sequencing was PBMCs. The CDR3 reads CAWSVFRGNQPQHF. DNA of the CDR3: TGTGCCTGGAGTGTGTTCCGGGGCAATCAGCCCCAGCATTTT.